This T cell receptor beta chain appears in the sequencing data of a study of T cell responses to AZD1222 COVID-19 vaccine. General study findings and limits: The study found Spike-specific TCR breadth and depth rose after two AZD1222 doses. The study found vaccine-associated CD4 TCRs spanning spike, dominant at 160-218 and 743-854. After the peak T cell response, and only then, were repertoires sampled.

A remark on this clone: The antigen is undetermined.

Trimming cost V 2 bases and J 0 bases, with 12 bases left between them. Germline V gene sequence: CDR1 SGHTA, CDR2 FQGNSA. The CDR3 length is 16 residues. Clones were sequenced by immunoSEQ multiplex PCR, and TCRdb holds only the in-frame ones, with some missing. Among about 160,000 clones listed, 92% were seen once. The source of this sequence is an adult who received the AZD1222 COVID-19 vaccine. This chain links TRBV7-2 with TRBJ2-3; tentative D call: TRBD2 (6 bases). Sample: peripheral blood, taken 28 days after the second AZD1222 dose. The DNA for the CDR3 is TGTGCCAGCAGCTTAAAGCGGGCCGCTAGCACAGATACGCAGTATTTT. Amino acids: CASSLKRAASTDTQYF.